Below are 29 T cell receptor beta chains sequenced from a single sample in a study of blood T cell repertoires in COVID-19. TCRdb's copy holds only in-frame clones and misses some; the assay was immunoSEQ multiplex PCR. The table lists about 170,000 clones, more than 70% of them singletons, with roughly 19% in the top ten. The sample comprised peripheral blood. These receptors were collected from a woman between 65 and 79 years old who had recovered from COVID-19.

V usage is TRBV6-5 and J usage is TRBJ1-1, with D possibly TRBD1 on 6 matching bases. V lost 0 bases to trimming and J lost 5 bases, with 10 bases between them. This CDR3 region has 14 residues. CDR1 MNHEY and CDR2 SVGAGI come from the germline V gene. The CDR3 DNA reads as TGTGCCAGCAGTTACTCGGGGGGGCGGACTGAAGCTTTCTTT. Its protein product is CASSYSGGRTEAFF.

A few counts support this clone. The CDR3 DNA follows: TGTGCCACAAGGACAGGGGGCACTGAAGCTTTCTTT. It encodes CATRTGGTEAFF. This chain links TRBV10-3 with TRBJ1-1, with 10 bases matching TRBD1. The CDR3 consists of 12 residues. CDR1 and CDR2 from the germline V gene are ENHRY and SYGVKD. After removal of 10 bases from V and 4 bases from J, the junction contained 3 bases not matched to a gene.

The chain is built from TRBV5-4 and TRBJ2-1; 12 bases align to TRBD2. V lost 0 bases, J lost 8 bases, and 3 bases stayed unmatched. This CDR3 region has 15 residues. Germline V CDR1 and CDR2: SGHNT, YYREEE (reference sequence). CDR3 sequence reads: CASSLGLAGGDEQFF. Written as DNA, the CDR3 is TGTGCCAGCAGCTTGGGGCTAGCGGGGGGGGATGAGCAGTTCTTC. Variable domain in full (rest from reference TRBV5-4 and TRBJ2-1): ETGVTQSPTHLIKTRGQQVTLRCSSQSGHNTVSWYQQALGQGPQFIFQYYREEENGRGNFPPRFSGLQFPNYSSELNVNALELDDSALYLCASSLGLAGGDEQFFGPGTRLTVL.

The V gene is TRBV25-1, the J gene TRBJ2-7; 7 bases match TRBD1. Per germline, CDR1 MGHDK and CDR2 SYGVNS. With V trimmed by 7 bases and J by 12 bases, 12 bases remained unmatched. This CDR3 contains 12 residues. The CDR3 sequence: CASNTGAGGAYF. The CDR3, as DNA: TGTGCCAGCAACACCGGGGCAGGGGGTGCGTACTTC.

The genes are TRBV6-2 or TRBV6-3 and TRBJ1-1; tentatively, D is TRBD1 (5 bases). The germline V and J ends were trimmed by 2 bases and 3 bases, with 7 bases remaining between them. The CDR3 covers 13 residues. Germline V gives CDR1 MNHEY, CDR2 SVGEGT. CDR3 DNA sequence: TGTGCCAGCAGTTACGGGGGGGACACTGAAGCTTTCTTT. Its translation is CASSYGGDTEAFF.

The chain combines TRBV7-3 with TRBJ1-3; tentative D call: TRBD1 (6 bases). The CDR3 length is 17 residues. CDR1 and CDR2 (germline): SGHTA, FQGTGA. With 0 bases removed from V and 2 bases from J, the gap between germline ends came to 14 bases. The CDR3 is CASSLTGAGNAGNTIYF. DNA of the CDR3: TGTGCCAGCAGCTTAACGGGGGCCGGTAACGCTGGAAACACCATATATTTT.

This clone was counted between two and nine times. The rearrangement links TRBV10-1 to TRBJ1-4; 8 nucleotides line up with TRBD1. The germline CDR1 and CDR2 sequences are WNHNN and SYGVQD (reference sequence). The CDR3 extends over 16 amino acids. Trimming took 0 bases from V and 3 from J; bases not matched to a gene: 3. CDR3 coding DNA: TGCGCCAGCAGTGAGTCCGACAGGGGACCTAATGAAAAACTGTTTTTT. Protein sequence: CASSESDRGPNEKLFF.

CDR3 sequence (DNA): TGTGCCATCAGTGAGTCGGGAGGGGGAACTAGCGGAGGCCTTTACAATGAGCAGTTCTTC. It translates to CAISESGGGTSGGLYNEQFF. This chain connects TRBV10-3 to TRBJ2-1, with TRBD2 identical over 8 bases. The V segment lost 0 bases and the J segment 4 bases; nucleotides outside the gene matches: 17. The CDR3 runs 20 residues. Germline V gene data show CDR1 as ENHRY and CDR2 as SYGVKD.

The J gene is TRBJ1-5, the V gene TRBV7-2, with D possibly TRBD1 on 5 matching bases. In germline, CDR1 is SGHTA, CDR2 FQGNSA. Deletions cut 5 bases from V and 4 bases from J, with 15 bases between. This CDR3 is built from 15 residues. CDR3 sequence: CASSLRGAVNQPQHF. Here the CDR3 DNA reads TGTGCCAGCAGCCTGCGTGGGGCCGTTAATCAGCCCCAGCATTTT.

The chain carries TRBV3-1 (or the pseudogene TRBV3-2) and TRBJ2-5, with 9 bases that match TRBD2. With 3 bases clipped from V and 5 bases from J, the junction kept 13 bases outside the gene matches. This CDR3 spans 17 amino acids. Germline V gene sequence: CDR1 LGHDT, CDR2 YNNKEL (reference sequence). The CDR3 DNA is TGTGCCAGCAGCCATCCCAGCGGGGGGACCCGGCCCGAGACCCAGTACTTC. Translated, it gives CASSHPSGGTRPETQYF.

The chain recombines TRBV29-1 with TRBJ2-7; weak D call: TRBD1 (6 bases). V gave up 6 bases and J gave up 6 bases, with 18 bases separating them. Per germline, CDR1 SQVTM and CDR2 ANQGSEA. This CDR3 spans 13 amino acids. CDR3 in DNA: TGCAGCGTACAACAACAGGGTCCCGGCGAGCAGTACTTC. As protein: CSVQQQGPGEQYF.

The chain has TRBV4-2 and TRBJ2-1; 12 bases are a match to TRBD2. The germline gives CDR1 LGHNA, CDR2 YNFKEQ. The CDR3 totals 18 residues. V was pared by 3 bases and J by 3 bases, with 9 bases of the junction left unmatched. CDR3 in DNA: TGTGCCAGCAGCCAGGTGGCTCTAGCGGGAGGGTTCTACAATGAGCAGTTCTTC. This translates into CASSQVALAGGFYNEQFF.

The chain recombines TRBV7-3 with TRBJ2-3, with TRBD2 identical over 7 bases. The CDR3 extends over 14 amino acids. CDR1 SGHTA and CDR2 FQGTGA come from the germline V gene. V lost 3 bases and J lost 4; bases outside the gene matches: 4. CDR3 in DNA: TGTGCCAGCAGCTTTGGCGGGAGTTCAGATACGCAGTATTTT. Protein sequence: CASSFGGSSDTQYF.

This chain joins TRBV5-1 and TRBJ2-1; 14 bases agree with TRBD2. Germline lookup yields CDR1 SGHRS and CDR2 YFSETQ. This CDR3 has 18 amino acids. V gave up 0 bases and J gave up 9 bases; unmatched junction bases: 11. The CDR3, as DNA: TGCGCCAGCAGCTTGGCCCCGACTAGCGGGGGGGCCGCAGGTGAGCAGTTCTTC. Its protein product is CASSLAPTSGGAAGEQFF.

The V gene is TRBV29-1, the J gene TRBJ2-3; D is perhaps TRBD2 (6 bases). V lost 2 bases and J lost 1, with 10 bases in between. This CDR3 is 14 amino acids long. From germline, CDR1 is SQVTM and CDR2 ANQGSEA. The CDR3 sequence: CSVETGDGTDTQYF. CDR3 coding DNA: TGCAGCGTTGAAACGGGGGATGGCACAGATACGCAGTATTTT.

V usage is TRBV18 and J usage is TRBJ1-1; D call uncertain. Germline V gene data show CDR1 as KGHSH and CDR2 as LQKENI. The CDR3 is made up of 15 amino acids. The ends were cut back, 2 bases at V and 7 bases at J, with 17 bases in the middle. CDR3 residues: CASSPFGPSGGEAFF. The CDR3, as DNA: TGTGCCAGCTCACCATTCGGCCCCTCGGGTGGTGAAGCTTTCTTT.

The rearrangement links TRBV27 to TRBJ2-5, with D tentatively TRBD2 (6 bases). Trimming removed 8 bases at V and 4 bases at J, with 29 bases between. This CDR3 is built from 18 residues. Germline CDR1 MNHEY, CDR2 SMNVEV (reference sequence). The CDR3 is CASSPRRPPLMGGETQYF. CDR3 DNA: TGTGCCAGCTCACCCAGGCGTCCTCCCTTGATGGGGGGAGAGACCCAGTACTTC.

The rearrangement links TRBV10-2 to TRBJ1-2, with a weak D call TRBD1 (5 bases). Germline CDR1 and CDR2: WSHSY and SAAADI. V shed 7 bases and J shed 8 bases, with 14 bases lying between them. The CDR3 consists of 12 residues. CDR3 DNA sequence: TGCGCCAGCAACTCAGGGTCTTTCGGCTACACCTTC. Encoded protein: CASNSGSFGYTF.

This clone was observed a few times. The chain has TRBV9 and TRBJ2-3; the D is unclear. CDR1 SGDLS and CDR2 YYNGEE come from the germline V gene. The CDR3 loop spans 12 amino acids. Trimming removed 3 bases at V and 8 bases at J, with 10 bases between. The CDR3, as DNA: TGTGCCAGCAGCGCGCCCGGCGGTACGCAGTATTTT. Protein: CASSAPGGTQYF.

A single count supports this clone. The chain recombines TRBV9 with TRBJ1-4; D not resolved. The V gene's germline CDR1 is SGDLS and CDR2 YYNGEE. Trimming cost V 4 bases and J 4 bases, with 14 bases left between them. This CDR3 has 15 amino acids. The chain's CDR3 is CASSTSLVGNEKLFF. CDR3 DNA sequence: TGTGCCAGCAGCACGAGCCTGGTTGGTAATGAAAAACTGTTTTTT. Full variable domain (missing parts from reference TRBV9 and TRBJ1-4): DSGVTQTPKHLITATGQRVTLRCSPRSGDLSVYWYQQSLDQGLQFLIQYYNGEERAKGNILERFSAQQFPDLHSELNLSSLELGDSALYFCASSTSLVGNEKLFFGSGTQLSVL.

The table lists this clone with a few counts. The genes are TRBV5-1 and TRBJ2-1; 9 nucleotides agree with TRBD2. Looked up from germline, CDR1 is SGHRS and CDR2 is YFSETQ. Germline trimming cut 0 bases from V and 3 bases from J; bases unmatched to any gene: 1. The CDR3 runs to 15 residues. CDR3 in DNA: TGCGCCAGCAGCTTGGGACTAGCGGACTACAATGAGCAGTTCTTC. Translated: CASSLGLADYNEQFF.

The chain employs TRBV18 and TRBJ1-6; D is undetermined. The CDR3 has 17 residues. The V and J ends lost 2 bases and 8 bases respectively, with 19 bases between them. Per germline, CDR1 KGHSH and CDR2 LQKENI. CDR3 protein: CASSPRTGGRAHSPLHF. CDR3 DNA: TGTGCCAGCTCACCAAGGACGGGAGGTAGGGCCCATTCACCCCTCCACTTT.

Written as DNA, the CDR3 is TGTGCCAGCAGCTTAGACATCGGACAGGGAGTCTACGAGCAGTACTTC. Amino acid sequence: CASSLDIGQGVYEQYF. The J gene is TRBJ2-7, the V gene TRBV11-2, with 8 bases matching TRBD1. V was clipped by 0 bases and J by 3 bases; unmatched bases: 7. The CDR3 spans 16 residues. The germline V gene encodes CDR1 SGHAT and CDR2 FQNNGV.

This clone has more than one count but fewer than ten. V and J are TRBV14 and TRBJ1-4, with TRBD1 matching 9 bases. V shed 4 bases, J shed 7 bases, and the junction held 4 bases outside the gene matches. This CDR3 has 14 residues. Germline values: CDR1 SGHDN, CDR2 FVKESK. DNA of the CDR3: TGTGCCAGCAGCCCGGGACAGGGAGTTGAAAAACTGTTTTTT. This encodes CASSPGQGVEKLFF. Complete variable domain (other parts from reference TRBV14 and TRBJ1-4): EAGVTQFPSHSVIEKGQTVTLRCDPISGHDNLYWYRRVMGKEIKFLLHFVKESKQDESGMPNNRFLAERTGGTYSTLKVQPAELEDSGVYFCASSPGQGVEKLFFGSGTQLSVL.

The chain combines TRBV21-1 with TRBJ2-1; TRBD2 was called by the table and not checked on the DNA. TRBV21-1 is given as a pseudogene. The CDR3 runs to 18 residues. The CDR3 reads CASSKDTLAGHVHNEQFF. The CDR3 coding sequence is TGTGCCAGCAGCAAAGACACTTTAGCGGGACATGTGCACAATGAGCAGTTCTTC.

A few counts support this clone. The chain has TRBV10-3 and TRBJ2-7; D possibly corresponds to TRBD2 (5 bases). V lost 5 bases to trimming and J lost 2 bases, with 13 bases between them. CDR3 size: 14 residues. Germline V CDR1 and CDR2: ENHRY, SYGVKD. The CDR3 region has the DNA TGTGCCATCAGTCCCGGGCGGGCGACCTACGAGCAGTACTTC. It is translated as CAISPGRATYEQYF.

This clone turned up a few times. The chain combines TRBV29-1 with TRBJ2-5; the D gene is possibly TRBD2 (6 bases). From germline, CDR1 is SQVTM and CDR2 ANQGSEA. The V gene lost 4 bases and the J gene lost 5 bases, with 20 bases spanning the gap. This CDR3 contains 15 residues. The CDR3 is CSVVDHGRRGETQYF. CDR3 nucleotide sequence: TGCAGCGTTGTTGACCACGGGAGAAGAGGGGAGACCCAGTACTTC.

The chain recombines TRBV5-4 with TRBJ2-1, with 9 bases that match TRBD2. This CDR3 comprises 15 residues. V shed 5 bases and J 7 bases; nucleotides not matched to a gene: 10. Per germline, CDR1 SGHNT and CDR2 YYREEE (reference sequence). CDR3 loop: CASSPAGGSWNEQFF. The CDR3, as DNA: TGTGCCAGCAGTCCGGCGGGAGGGAGTTGGAATGAGCAGTTCTTC.

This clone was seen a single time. Written as DNA, the CDR3 is TGTGCCATCAGCGACCCGGGACAGCCCCGCTTACGGACCGGGGAGCTGTTTTTT. This gives the protein CAISDPGQPRLRTGELFF. The chain has TRBV10-3 and TRBJ2-2; 7 nucleotides line up with TRBD1. This CDR3 comprises 18 residues. Germline lookup yields CDR1 ENHRY and CDR2 SYGVKD. Germline trimming cut 6 bases from V and 5 bases from J; bases unmatched to any gene: 18.